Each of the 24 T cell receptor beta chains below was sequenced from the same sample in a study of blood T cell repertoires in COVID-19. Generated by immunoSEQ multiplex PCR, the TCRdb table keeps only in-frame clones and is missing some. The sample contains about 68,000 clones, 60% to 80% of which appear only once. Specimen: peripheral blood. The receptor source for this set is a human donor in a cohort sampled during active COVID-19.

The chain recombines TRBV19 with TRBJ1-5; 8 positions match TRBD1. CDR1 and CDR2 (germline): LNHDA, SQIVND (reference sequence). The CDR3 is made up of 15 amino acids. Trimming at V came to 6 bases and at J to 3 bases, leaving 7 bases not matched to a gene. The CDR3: CASSYQGAANQPQHF. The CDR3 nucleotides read TGTGCCAGTAGCTATCAGGGGGCGGCCAATCAGCCCCAGCATTTT.

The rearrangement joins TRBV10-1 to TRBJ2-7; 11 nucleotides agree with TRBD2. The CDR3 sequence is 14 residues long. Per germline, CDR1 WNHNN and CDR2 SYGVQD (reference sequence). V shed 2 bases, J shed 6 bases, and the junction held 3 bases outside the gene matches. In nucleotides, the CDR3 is TGCGCCAGCAGTGAGAGACTAGCGGGGTTCGAGCAGTACTTC. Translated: CASSERLAGFEQYF.

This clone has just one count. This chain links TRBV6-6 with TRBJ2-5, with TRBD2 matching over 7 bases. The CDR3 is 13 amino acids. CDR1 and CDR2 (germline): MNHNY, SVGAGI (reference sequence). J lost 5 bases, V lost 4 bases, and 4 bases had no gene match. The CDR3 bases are TGTGCCAGCAGTTCGACTAGCCTGGAGACCCAGTACTTC. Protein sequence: CASSSTSLETQYF.

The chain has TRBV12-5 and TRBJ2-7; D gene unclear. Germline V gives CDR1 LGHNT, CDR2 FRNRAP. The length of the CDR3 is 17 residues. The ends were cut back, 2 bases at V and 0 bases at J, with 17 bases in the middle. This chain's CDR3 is CASGLISSSGTSYEQYF. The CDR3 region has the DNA TGTGCTAGTGGTTTGATTTCGTCGTCAGGAACCTCCTACGAGCAGTACTTC. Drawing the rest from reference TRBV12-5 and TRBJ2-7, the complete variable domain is DARVTQTPRHKVTEMGQEVTMRCQPILGHNTVFWYRQTMMQGLELLAYFRNRAPLDDSGMPKDRFSAEMPDATLATLKIQPSEPRDSAVYFCASGLISSSGTSYEQYFGPGTRLTVT.

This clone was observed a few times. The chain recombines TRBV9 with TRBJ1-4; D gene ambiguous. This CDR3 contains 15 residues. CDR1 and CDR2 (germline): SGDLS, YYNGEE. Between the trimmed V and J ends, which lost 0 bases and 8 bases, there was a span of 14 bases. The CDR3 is CASSVGAGLEEKLFF. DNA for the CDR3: TGTGCCAGCAGCGTAGGGGCGGGGTTGGAGGAAAAACTGTTTTTT.

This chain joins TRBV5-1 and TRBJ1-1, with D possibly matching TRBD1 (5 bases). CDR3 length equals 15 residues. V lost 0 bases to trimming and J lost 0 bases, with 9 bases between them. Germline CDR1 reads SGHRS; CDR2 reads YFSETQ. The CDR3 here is CASSLGEDMNTEAFF. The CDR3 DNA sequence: TGCGCCAGCAGCTTGGGGGAGGACATGAACACTGAAGCTTTCTTT.

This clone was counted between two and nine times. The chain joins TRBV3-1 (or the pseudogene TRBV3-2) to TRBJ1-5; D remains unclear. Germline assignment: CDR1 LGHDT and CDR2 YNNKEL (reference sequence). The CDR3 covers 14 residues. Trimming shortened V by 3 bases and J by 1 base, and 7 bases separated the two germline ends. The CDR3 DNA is TGTGCCAGCAGCCATTCGGGAAGCAATCAGCCCCAGCATTTT. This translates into CASSHSGSNQPQHF.

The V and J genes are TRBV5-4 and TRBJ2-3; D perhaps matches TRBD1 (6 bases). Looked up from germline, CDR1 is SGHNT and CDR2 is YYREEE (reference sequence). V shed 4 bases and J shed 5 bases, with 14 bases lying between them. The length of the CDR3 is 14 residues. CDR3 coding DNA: TGTGCCAGCAGCCCTCAGGGGTGGGGAGATACGCAGTATTTT. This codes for CASSPQGWGDTQYF.

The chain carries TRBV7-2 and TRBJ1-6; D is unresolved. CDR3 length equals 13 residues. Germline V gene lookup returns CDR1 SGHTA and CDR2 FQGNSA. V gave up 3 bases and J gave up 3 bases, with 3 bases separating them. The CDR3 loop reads CASSLRYNSPLHF. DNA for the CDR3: TGTGCCAGCAGCTTGCGCTATAATTCACCCCTCCACTTT.

CDR3 loop: CASSPGAGGPYEQYV. DNA of the CDR3: TGTGCCAGCAGTCCCGGGGCGGGAGGGCCCTACGAGCAGTACGTC. The chain has TRBV6-4 and TRBJ2-7; 9 positions agree with TRBD2. V was pared by 5 bases and J by 2 bases, with 7 bases of the junction left unmatched. CDR3 size: 15 residues. Germline CDR1 reads MRHNA; CDR2 reads SNTAGT.

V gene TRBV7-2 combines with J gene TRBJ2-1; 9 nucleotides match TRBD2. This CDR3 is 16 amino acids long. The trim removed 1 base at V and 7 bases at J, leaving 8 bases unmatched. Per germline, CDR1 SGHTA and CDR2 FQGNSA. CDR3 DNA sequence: TGTGCCAGCAGCTTAGGGGGCGGGAGGGCCAGAAATGAGCAGTTCTTC. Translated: CASSLGGGRARNEQFF.

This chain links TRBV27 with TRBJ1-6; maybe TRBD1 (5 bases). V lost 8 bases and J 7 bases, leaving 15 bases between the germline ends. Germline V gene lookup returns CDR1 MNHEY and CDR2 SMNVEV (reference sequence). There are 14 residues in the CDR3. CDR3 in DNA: TGTGCCAGCCGGCGGGGGAGGGAGAATTCACCCCTCCACTTT. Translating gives CASRRGRENSPLHF.

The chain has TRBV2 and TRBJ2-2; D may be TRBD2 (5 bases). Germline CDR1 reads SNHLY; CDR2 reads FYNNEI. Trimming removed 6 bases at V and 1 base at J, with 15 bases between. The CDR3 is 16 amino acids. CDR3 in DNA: TGTGCCAGCAGGGGAGTGCAGACAAGGAACACCGGGGAGCTGTTTTTT. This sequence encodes CASRGVQTRNTGELFF.

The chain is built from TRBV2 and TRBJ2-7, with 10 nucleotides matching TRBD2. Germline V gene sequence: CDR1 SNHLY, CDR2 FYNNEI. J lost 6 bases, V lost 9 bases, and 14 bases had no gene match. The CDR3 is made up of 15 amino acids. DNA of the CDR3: TGTGCCAGTAAAGGAAGGCTAGCGGGAGAGAGCGAGCAGTACGTC. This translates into CASKGRLAGESEQYV.

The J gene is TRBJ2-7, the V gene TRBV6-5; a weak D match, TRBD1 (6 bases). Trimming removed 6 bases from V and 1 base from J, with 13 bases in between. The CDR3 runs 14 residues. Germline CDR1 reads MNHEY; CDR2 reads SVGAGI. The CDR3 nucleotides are TGTGCCAGCAGGGACAACAGGGTATCCTACGAGCAGTACTTC. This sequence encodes CASRDNRVSYEQYF.

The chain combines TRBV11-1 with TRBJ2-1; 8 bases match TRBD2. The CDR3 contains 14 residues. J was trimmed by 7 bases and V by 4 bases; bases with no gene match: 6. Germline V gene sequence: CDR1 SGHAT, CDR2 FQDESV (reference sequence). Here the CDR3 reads CASSSRGGANEQFF. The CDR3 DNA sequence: TGTGCCAGCAGCTCCCGGGGGGGAGCGAATGAGCAGTTCTTC.

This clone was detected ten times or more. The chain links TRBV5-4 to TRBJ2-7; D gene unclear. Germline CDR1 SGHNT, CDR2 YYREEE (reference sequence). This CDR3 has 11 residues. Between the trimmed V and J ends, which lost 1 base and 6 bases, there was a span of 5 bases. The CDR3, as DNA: TGTGCCAGCAGCTTGACTGGCGAGCAGTACTTC. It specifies CASSLTGEQYF.

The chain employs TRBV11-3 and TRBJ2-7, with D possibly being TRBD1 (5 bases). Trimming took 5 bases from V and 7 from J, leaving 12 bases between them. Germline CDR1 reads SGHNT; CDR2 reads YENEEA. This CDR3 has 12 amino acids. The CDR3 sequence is CASSPAGREQYF. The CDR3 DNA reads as TGTGCCAGCAGCCCGGCAGGGCGGGAGCAGTACTTC.

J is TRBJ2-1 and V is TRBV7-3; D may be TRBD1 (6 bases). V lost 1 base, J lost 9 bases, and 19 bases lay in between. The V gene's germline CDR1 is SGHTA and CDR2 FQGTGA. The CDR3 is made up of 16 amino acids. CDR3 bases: TGTGCCAGCAGCTTAATGAGGACCTATACAGGGAGTGAGCAGTTCTTC. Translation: CASSLMRTYTGSEQFF.

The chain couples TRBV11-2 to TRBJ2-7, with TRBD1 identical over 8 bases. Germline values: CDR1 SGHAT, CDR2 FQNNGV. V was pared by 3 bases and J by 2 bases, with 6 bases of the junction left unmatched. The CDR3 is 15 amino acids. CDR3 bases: TGTGCCAGCAGCTTTGGGACAGGAGATCCCTACGAGCAGTACGTC. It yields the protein CASSFGTGDPYEQYV.

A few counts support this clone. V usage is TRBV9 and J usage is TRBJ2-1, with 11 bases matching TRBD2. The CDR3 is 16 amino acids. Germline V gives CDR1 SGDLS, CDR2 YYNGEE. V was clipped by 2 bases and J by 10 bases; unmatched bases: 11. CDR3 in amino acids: CASSVVAGGRRGEQFF. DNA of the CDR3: TGTGCCAGCAGCGTGGTAGCGGGAGGGCGGCGCGGGGAGCAGTTCTTC.

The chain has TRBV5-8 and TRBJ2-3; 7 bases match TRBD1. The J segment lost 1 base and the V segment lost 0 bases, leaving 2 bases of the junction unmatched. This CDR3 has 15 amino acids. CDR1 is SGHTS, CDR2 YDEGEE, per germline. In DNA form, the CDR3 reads TGTGCCAGCAGCTTGGTGGGACAGCGCACAGATACGCAGTATTTT. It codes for CASSLVGQRTDTQYF.

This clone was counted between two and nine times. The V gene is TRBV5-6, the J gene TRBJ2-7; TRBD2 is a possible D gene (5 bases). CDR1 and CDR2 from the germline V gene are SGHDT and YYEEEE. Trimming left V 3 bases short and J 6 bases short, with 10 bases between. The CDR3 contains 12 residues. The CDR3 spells CASSSGLGEQYV. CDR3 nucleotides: TGTGCCAGCAGCTCCGGACTCGGCGAGCAGTACGTC.

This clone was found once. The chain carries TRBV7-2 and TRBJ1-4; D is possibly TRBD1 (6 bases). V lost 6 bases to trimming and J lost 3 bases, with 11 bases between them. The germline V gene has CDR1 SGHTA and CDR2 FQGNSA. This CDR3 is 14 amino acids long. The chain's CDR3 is CASRRGTANEKLFF. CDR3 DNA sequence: TGTGCCAGCAGGAGGGGGACGGCTAATGAAAAACTGTTTTTT. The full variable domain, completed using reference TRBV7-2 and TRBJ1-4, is GAGVSQSPSNKVTEKGKDVELRCDPISGHTALYWYRQSLGQGLEFLIYFQGNSAPDKSGLPSDRFSAERTGGSVSTLTIQRTQQEDSAVYLCASRRGTANEKLFFGSGTQLSVL.